One and the same sample provided the 23 T cell receptor beta chains below, sequenced in a study of identifying expanded T cells in peripheral blood. Some clones are missing from TCRdb's copy, which holds only in-frame ones; the method was immunoSEQ multiplex PCR. The table includes over 90,000 clones, approximately 89% detected once. Sequencing input: blood. These TCRs come from a person aged 18-70 years in good health.

The chain joins TRBV5-1 to TRBJ1-4, with TRBD1 matching 7 bases. Per germline, CDR1 SGHRS and CDR2 YFSETQ. J was trimmed by 2 bases and V by 2 bases; bases with no gene match: 6. The CDR3 has 16 residues. The CDR3 loop reads CASSLDRVGTNEKLFF. The CDR3 DNA reads TGCGCCAGCAGCTTAGACAGGGTGGGGACTAATGAAAAACTGTTTTTT.

The chain combines TRBV2 with TRBJ1-5, with a weak D call TRBD1 (6 bases). The V end lost 4 bases, the J end lost 3 bases, and 16 bases lay between the germline ends. Germline values: CDR1 SNHLY, CDR2 FYNNEI. The CDR3 is 16 residues long. The CDR3 DNA reads as TGTGCCAGCAGTGCCCGAGGGGGGGAGTCCAATCAGCCCCAGCATTTT. Protein product: CASSARGGESNQPQHF.

This clone showed up many times. The V and J genes are TRBV5-4 and TRBJ1-3, with 10 bases matching TRBD1. CDR3 size: 15 residues. V shed 4 bases, J shed 2 bases, and the junction held 3 bases outside the gene matches. The V gene's germline CDR1 is SGHNT and CDR2 YYREEE (reference sequence). The chain's CDR3 is CASSGDRGPGNTIYF. The CDR3 region has the DNA TGTGCCAGCAGCGGCGACAGGGGGCCTGGAAACACCATATATTTT. Based on the CDR3 plus reference TRBV5-4 and TRBJ1-3, the full variable domain is ETGVTQSPTHLIKTRGQQVTLRCSSQSGHNTVSWYQQALGQGPQFIFQYYREEENGRGNFPPRFSGLQFPNYSSELNVNALELDDSALYLCASSGDRGPGNTIYFGEGSWLTVV.

The chain has TRBV6-6 and TRBJ1-2; 10 bases match TRBD1. The germline V gene encodes CDR1 MNHNY and CDR2 SVGAGI (reference sequence). The length of the CDR3 is 15 residues. Trimming at V came to 4 bases and at J to 2 bases, leaving 4 bases not matched to a gene. This CDR3 is CASSSGDRGNYGYTF. The DNA of the CDR3 is TGTGCCAGCAGTTCCGGGGACAGGGGCAACTATGGCTACACCTTC.

The sample holds one count of this clone. This chain joins TRBV19 and TRBJ2-7; 9 nucleotides line up with TRBD1. Germline V gives CDR1 LNHDA, CDR2 SQIVND (reference sequence). J gave up 3 bases and V 6 bases, and 12 bases lay outside the gene matches. The CDR3 loop spans 16 amino acids. This chain's CDR3 is CASSEGADRGDYEQYF. The CDR3 nucleotides read TGTGCCAGTAGCGAGGGGGCCGACAGGGGGGACTACGAGCAGTACTTC.

The J gene is TRBJ2-1, the V gene TRBV7-2; 12 nucleotides align to TRBD2. Germline V gene data show CDR1 as SGHTA and CDR2 as FQGNSA. J gave up 0 bases and V 2 bases, and 5 bases lay outside the gene matches. CDR3 length equals 18 residues. Written as DNA, the CDR3 is TGTGCCAGCAGCTTAAGATCTAGCGGGGGGGCCTCCTACAATGAGCAGTTCTTC. It translates to CASSLRSSGGASYNEQFF.

The CDR3 sequence is CASSQVGEGAFF. As DNA, the CDR3 is TGTGCCAGCAGCCAAGTGGGGGAGGGGGCTTTCTTT. The chain recombines TRBV14 with TRBJ1-1; tentative D call: TRBD1 (5 bases). From germline, CDR1 is SGHDN and CDR2 FVKESK. The V end was cut by 1 base, the J end by 11 bases, with 11 bases between. The CDR3 has 12 residues. Filled out from reference TRBV14 and TRBJ1-1, the complete variable domain reads EAGVTQFPSHSVIEKGQTVTLRCDPISGHDNLYWYRRVMGKEIKFLLHFVKESKQDESGMPNNRFLAERTGGTYSTLKVQPAELEDSGVYFCASSQVGEGAFFGQGTRLTVV.

To note about this clone: The same CDR3 also results from other DNA sequences found in this sample. The CDR3 DNA reads as TGTGCTAGTGGTTTAGAGGGGGGTCAGCCCCAGCATTTT. Translation: CASGLEGGQPQHF. This sequence joins TRBV12-5 and TRBJ1-5, with D possibly matching TRBD1 (6 bases). Trimming left V 3 bases short and J 6 bases short, with 9 bases between. CDR3 length: 13 residues. Germline lookup yields CDR1 LGHNT and CDR2 FRNRAP.

V gene TRBV25-1 combines with J gene TRBJ1-2, with D maybe TRBD1 (5 bases). Deletions cut 5 bases from V and 6 bases from J, with 13 bases between. The germline V gene has CDR1 MGHDK and CDR2 SYGVNS. The CDR3 covers 13 residues. CDR3 coding DNA: TGTGCCAGCAGTCAAAGGGTGGGGGATGGCTACACCTTC. Its protein is CASSQRVGDGYTF.

The chain combines TRBV9 with TRBJ1-2, with D hard to call. V was pared by 0 bases and J by 4 bases, with 10 bases between. Per germline, CDR1 SGDLS and CDR2 YYNGEE. The CDR3 contains 14 residues. The CDR3: CASSVVEGSYGYTF. Here the CDR3 DNA reads TGTGCCAGCAGCGTAGTCGAGGGAAGCTATGGCTACACCTTC.

The chain uses TRBV5-1 and TRBJ2-2; D possibly uses TRBD1 or TRBD2 (5 bases each). The V end was cut by 0 bases, the J end by 4 bases, with 13 bases between. Germline lookup yields CDR1 SGHRS and CDR2 YFSETQ. This CDR3 comprises 16 residues. The CDR3 DNA reads TGCGCCAGCAGCTTGGAGGGGAGAGGTAGCACCGGGGAGCTGTTTTTT. As protein: CASSLEGRGSTGELFF.

The V and J genes are TRBV18 and TRBJ1-2; the D gene is possibly TRBD1 (6 bases). Per the germline V gene, CDR1 is KGHSH and CDR2 is LQKENI. The CDR3 consists of 14 residues. Deletions cut 0 bases from V and 3 bases from J, with 8 bases between. This CDR3 is CASSPPTGYYGYTF. The CDR3 nucleotides are TGTGCCAGCTCACCACCGACAGGCTACTATGGCTACACCTTC. The complete variable domain, with remaining parts taken from reference TRBV18 and TRBJ1-2, reads NAGVMQNPRHLVRRRGQEARLRCSPMKGHSHVYWYRQLPEEGLKFMVYLQKENIIDESGMPKERFSAEFPKEGPSILRIQQVVRGDSAAYFCASSPPTGYYGYTFGSGTRLTVV.

Only a few counts were recorded for this clone. In DNA, the CDR3 is TGTGCCTGGAGTGTCGAGGGGAGTCAGCCCCAGCATTTT. It codes for CAWSVEGSQPQHF. This sequence joins TRBV30 and TRBJ1-5; tentative D call: TRBD1 (5 bases). The CDR3 is made up of 13 amino acids. With 0 bases removed from V and 6 bases from J, the gap between germline ends came to 9 bases. Germline-derived CDR1 and CDR2 are GTSNPN and SVGIG (reference sequence). The whole variable domain, remainder taken from reference TRBV30 and TRBJ1-5, is SQTIHQWPATLVQPVGSPLSLECTVEGTSNPNLYWYRQAAGRGLQLLFYSVGIGQISSEVPQNLSASRPQDRQFILSSKKLLLSDSGFYLCAWSVEGSQPQHFGDGTRLSIL.

The rearrangement links TRBV18 to TRBJ2-7; 9 positions match TRBD2. Germline V lookup: CDR1 KGHSH, CDR2 LQKENI. The CDR3 has 13 amino acids. V lost 3 bases to trimming and J lost 5 bases; unmatched junction nucleotides: 2. The CDR3 reads CASSPREGDEQYF. The CDR3, as DNA: TGTGCCAGCTCACCGCGGGAGGGGGACGAGCAGTACTTC.

V usage is TRBV6-1 and J usage is TRBJ1-1; the D is unclear. The CDR3 totals 12 residues. In germline, CDR1 is MNHNS, CDR2 SASEGT. V lost 9 bases and J 0 bases, leaving 8 bases between the germline ends. CDR3 bases: TGTGCCAGTCGGGAAATGAACACTGAAGCTTTCTTT. Its protein is CASREMNTEAFF.

This clone showed up just once. The genes are TRBV5-4 and TRBJ1-1; weak D call: TRBD1 (6 bases). This CDR3 comprises 16 residues. The germline V and J ends were trimmed by 0 bases and 3 bases, with 15 bases remaining between them. CDR1 is SGHNT, CDR2 YYREEE, per germline (reference sequence). The CDR3 here is CASSLDPTGSYTEAFF. The CDR3 DNA sequence: TGTGCCAGCAGCTTGGACCCCACAGGGAGTTACACTGAAGCTTTCTTT.

The count of this clone is one. This chain connects TRBV7-8 to TRBJ2-1; D may be TRBD2 (5 bases). Trimming removed 1 base at V and 2 bases at J, with 18 bases between. Per germline, CDR1 SGHVS and CDR2 FQNEAQ. The CDR3 spans 18 residues. This CDR3 reads CASSLVAGVKITYNEQFF. The CDR3, as DNA: TGTGCCAGCAGCTTAGTTGCGGGCGTGAAGATCACCTACAATGAGCAGTTCTTC. Complete variable domain (other parts from reference TRBV7-8 and TRBJ2-1): GAGVSQSPRYKVAKRGQDVALRCDPISGHVSLFWYQQALGQGPEFLTYFQNEAQLDKSGLPSDRFFAERPEGSVSTLKIQRTQQEDSAVYLCASSLVAGVKITYNEQFFGPGTRLTVL.

In regard to this clone: This specimen includes other DNA sequences encoding the same CDR3. This chain connects TRBV5-1 to TRBJ2-1; D ambiguous. The CDR3 is 13 amino acids. CDR1 and CDR2 from the germline V gene are SGHRS and YFSETQ. The ends were cut back, 0 bases at V and 5 bases at J, with 6 bases in the middle. CDR3 sequence reads: CASSLDRNNEQFF. CDR3 bases: TGCGCCAGCAGCTTGGACAGAAACAATGAGCAGTTCTTC.

This chain joins TRBV7-3 and TRBJ2-6; 9 bases align to TRBD1. This CDR3 contains 19 residues. The germline CDR1 and CDR2 sequences are SGHTA and FQGTGA. J gave up 0 bases and V 5 bases, and 11 bases lay outside the gene matches. CDR3 region: CASSLLTGGGFSGANVLTF. The CDR3 DNA sequence: TGTGCCAGCAGCCTTCTCACAGGGGGCGGATTCTCTGGGGCCAACGTCCTGACTTTC.

This clone was counted between two and nine times. CDR3 in DNA: TGTGCCAGCAGCCCTGCCCAGGGACCCTACAATGAGCAGTTCTTC. Its protein product is CASSPAQGPYNEQFF. The chain joins TRBV7-9 to TRBJ2-1, with D perhaps matching TRBD1 or TRBD2 (5 bases each). The CDR3 has 15 residues. Per the germline V gene, CDR1 is SEHNR and CDR2 is FQNEAQ (reference sequence). Between the trimmed V and J ends, which lost 5 bases and 2 bases, there was a span of 13 bases.

The rearrangement links TRBV6-5 to TRBJ2-1, with 12 bases that match TRBD2. Germline CDR1 is MNHEY and CDR2 is SVGAGI. The CDR3 has 15 amino acids. V gave up 6 bases and J gave up 4 bases; unmatched junction bases: 4. The CDR3 nucleotides are TGTGCCAGCAGATGGACTAGCGGGGATTACAATGAGCAGTTCTTC. The encoded protein is CASRWTSGDYNEQFF.

The chain recombines TRBV19 with TRBJ2-7; D gene uncertain. The CDR3 sequence is 15 residues long. Trimming cost V 6 bases and J 1 base, with 16 bases left between them. Germline V CDR1 and CDR2: LNHDA, SQIVND (reference sequence). In nucleotides, the CDR3 is TGTGCCAGTAGCCCCTTTTCAACGGTTTCCTACGAGCAGTACTTC. Translated: CASSPFSTVSYEQYF.

This chain connects TRBV7-3 to TRBJ2-2, with 13 bases identical to TRBD2. V shed 5 bases and J 7 bases; nucleotides not matched to a gene: 10. CDR3 length: 17 residues. Germline V CDR1 and CDR2: SGHTA, FQGTGA. This CDR3 reads CASSGAGLAGRDGELFF. CDR3 DNA: TGTGCCAGCAGCGGAGCGGGACTAGCGGGGAGGGACGGGGAGCTGTTTTTT.